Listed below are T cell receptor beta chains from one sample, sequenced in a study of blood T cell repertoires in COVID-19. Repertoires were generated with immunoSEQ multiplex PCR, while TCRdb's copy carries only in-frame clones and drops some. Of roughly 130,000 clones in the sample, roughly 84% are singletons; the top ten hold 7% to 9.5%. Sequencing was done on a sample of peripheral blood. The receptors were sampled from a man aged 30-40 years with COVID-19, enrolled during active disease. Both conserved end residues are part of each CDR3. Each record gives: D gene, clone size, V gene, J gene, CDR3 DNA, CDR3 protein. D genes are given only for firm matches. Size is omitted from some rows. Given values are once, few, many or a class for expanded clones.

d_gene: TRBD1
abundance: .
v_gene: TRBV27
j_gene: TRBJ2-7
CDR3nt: TGTGCCAGCAGGTCCGGGACAGGGCCCTACGAGCAGTACTTC
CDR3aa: CASRSGTGPYEQYF

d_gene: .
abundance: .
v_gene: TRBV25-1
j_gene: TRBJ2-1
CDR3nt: TGTGCCAGCAGTGTTGGGAGTCCGTACAATGAGCAGTTCTTC
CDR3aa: CASSVGSPYNEQFF

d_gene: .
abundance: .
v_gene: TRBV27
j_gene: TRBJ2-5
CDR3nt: TGTGCCAGCAGTTTACTTCAAGCGCCCGAGACCCAGTACTTC
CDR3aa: CASSLLQAPETQYF

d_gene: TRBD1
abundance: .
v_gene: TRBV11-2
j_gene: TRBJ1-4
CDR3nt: TGTGCCAGCAGCACAGGGGAGCGCGAAAAACTGTTTTTT
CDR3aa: CASSTGEREKLFF

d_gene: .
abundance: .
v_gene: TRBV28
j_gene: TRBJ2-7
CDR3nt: TGTGCCAGCAGTTTAATGACACGTCGATCCTACGAGCAGTACTTC
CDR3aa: CASSLMTRRSYEQYF

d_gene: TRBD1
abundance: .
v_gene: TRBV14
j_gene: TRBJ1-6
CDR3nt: TGTGCCAGCAGCCAAGGGACAGGGCCTAATTCACCCCTCCACTTT
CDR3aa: CASSQGTGPNSPLHF

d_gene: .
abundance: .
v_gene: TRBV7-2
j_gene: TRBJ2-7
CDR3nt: TGTGCCAGCAGCCGGACACACGAGCAGTACTTC
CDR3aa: CASSRTHEQYF

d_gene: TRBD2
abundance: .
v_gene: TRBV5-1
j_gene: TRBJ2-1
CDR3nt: TGCGCCAGCAGCTTGGGGGGGACTAGGAATGATGAGCAGTTCTTC
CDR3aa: CASSLGGTRNDEQFF

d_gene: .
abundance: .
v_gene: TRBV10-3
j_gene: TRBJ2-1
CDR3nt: TGTGCCACCACTGACCGTAACTACAATGAGCAGTTCTTC
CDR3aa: CATTDRNYNEQFF

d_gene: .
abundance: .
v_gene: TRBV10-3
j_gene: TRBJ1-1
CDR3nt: TGTGCCATCTCTGAGGGCAGTGGTACTGAAGCTTTCTTT
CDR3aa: CAISEGSGTEAFF

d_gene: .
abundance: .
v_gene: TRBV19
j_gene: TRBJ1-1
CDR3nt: TGTGCCAGTAGTACGCAAACACTGAACACTGAAGCTTTCTTT
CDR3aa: CASSTQTLNTEAFF

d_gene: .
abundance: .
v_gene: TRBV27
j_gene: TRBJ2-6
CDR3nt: TGTGCCAGCAGTTTCGGCGGTGGGGCCAACGTCCTGACTTTC
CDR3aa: CASSFGGGANVLTF

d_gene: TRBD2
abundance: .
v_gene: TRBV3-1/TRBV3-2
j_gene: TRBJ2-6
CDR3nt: TGTGCCAGCAGCCAAGAGAAACCTAGCGGGAGGGGTTTCGCTGGGGCCAACGTCCTGACTTTC
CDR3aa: CASSQEKPSGRGFAGANVLTF

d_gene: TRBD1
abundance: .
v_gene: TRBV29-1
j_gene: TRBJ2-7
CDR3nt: TGCAGCATACGGGACAGCAAAAAACCCTACGAGCAGTACTTC
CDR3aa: CSIRDSKKPYEQYF

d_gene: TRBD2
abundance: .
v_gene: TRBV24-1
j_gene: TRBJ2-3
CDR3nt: TGTGCCACCAGTGACAGGACTAGCGGGAGGGCCGGGGGCACAGATACGCAGTATTTT
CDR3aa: CATSDRTSGRAGGTDTQYF

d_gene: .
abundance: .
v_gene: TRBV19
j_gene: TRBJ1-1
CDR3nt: TGTGCCAGTAGTATGACAGGTGACGGCGGAGCTTTCTTT
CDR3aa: CASSMTGDGGAFF

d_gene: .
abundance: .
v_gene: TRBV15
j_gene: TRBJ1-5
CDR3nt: TGTGCCACCAGCAGAGATGAGAGACAGCCCCAGCATTTT
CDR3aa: CATSRDERQPQHF

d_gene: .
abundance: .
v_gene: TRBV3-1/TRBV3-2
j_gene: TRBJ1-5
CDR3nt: TGTGCCAGCAGCCAGGAGACAGGTTGGGGTCAGCCCCAGCATTTT
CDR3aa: CASSQETGWGQPQHF

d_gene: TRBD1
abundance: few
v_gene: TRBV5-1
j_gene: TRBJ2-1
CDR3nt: TGCGCCAGCAGCTCACTCCGGGACAGGGGGCTTAATGAGCAGTTCTTC
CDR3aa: CASSSLRDRGLNEQFF

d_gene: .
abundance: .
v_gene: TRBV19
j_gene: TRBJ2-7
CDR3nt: TGTGCCAGTAGTGACTTCTCCTACGAGCAGTACTTC
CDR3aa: CASSDFSYEQYF

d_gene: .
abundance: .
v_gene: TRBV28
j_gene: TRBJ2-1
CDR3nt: TGTGCCAGCGCGGCCTACAATGAGCAGTTCTTC
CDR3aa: CASAAYNEQFF

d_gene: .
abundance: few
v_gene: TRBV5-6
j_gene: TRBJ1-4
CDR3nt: TGTGCCAGCAGCTTAGTGACAGGAAAACTGTTTTTT
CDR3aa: CASSLVTGKLFF

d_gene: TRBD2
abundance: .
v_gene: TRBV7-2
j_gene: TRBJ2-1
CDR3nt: TGTGCCAGCAGCATGACTAGCGCCCAGTTCTTC
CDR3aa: CASSMTSAQFF

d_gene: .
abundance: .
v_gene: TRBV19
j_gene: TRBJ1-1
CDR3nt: TGTGCCAGTTTCTCCAGGGTGGAAGCTTTCTTT
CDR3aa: CASFSRVEAFF

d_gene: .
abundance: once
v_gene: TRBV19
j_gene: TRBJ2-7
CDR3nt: TGTGCCAGTAGTGGATCCCTGGAGGAGCAGTACTTC
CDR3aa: CASSGSLEEQYF

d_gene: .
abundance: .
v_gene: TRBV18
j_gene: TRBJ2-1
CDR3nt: TGTGCCAGCTCACCCCCCGTTGATAGCGGCAATGAGCAGTTCTTC
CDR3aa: CASSPPVDSGNEQFF

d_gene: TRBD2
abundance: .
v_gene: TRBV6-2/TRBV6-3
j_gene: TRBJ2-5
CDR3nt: TGTGCCAGCAGTACTAGCGGGAGGGCCGGGGAGACCCAGTACTTC
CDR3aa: CASSTSGRAGETQYF

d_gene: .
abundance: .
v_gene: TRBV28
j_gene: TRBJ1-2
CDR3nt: TGTGCCAGCAGTTTTGGGCAAGACTATGGCTACACCTTC
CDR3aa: CASSFGQDYGYTF

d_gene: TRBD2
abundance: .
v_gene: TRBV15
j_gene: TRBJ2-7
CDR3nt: TGTGCCACCAGCATCGGGACTAGCGGTCATGACGAGCAGTACTTC
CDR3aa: CATSIGTSGHDEQYF

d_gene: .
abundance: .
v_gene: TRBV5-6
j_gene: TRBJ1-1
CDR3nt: TGTGCCAGCAGCTTAGATCGCGGGACGGACTACACTGAAGCTTTCTTT
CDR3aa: CASSLDRGTDYTEAFF

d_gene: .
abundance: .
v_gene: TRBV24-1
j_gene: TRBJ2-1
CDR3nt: TGTGCCACCAGGGATTTTAGCGATGAGCAGTTCTTC
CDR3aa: CATRDFSDEQFF

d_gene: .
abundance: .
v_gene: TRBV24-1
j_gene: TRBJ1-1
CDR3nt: TGTGCCACCAGTGATACGACAGGACCTACTGAAGAAGCTTTCTTT
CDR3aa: CATSDTTGPTEEAFF

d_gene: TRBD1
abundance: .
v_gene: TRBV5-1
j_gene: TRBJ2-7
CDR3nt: TGCGCCAGCAGACAAGGCCCGGGACAGGTGGCCTACGAGCAGTACTTC
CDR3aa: CASRQGPGQVAYEQYF

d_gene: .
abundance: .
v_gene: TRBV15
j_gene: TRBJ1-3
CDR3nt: TGTGCCACCAGCAGAGATCCTACGGACAGCTCTGGAAACACCATATATTTT
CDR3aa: CATSRDPTDSSGNTIYF

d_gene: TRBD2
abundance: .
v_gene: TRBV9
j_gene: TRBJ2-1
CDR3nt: TGTGCCAGCAGCCCGAAGCGGGAGGGCCCAGTAAATGAGCAGTTCTTC
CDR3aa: CASSPKREGPVNEQFF

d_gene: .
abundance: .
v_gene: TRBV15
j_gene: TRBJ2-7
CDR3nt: TGTGCCACCAGCAGGGGCTACAGGGTAGAGTCCTACGAGCAGTACTTC
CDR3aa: CATSRGYRVESYEQYF

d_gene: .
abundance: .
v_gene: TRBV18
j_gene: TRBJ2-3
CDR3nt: TGTGCCAGCTCACCACCGAATGACAGAGATACGCAGTATTTT
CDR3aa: CASSPPNDRDTQYF

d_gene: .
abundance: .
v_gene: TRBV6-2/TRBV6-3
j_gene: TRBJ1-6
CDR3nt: TGTGCCAGCAGTTACACCGCGCCCTATACCGGGGATTCACCCCTCCACTTT
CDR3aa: CASSYTAPYTGDSPLHF

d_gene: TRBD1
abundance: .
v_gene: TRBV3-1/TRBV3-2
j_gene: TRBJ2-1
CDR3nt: TGTGCCAGCAGCCAACATATTCAGGGGGCGCTGGAGTTCTTC
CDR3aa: CASSQHIQGALEFF

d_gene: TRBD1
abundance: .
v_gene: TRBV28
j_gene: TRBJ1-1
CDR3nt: TGTGCCAGCAGTTTGATACAGGGGGCGCGCGAAGCTTTCTTT
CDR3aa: CASSLIQGAREAFF

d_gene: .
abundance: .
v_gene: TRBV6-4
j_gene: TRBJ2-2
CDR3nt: TGTGCCAGCAGTGACAGGGGTACCGGGGAGCTGTTTTTT
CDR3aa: CASSDRGTGELFF

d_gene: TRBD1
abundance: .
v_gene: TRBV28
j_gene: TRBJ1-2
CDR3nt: TGTGCCAGCAGCCCCGACAGGGTAAGGCACTATGGCTACACCTTC
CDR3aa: CASSPDRVRHYGYTF

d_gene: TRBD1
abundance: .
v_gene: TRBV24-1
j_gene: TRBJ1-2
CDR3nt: TGTGCCACCAGTGAGGGGACAGGGGCTGGCTACACCTTC
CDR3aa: CATSEGTGAGYTF

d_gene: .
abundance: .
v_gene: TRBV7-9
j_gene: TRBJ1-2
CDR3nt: TGTGCCAGCAGCCATACTCGGGGGAGTGGCTACACCTTC
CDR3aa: CASSHTRGSGYTF

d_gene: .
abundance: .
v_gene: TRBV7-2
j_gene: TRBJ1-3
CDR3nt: TGTGCCAGCAGCTCACAAGGGGGCTCTGGAAACACCATATATTTT
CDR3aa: CASSSQGGSGNTIYF

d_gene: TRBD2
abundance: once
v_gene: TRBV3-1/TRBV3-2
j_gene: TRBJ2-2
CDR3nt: TGTGCCAGCAGCCAAGCGAGCGGGATTGGGGAGCTGTTTTTT
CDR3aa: CASSQASGIGELFF

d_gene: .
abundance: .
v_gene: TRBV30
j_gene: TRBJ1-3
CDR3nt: TGTGCCTGGAGTCCTCGGACAGTTTCCTCTGGAAACACCATATATTTT
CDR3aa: CAWSPRTVSSGNTIYF

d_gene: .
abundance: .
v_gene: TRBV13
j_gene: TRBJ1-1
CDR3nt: TGTGCCAGCAGCTTACGACAGCCTGGTCCTGAAGCTTTCTTT
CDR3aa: CASSLRQPGPEAFF

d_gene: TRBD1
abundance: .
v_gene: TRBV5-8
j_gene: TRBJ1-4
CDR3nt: TGTGCCAGCAGCAGAGGGGGCTATAATGAAAAACTGTTTTTT
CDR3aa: CASSRGGYNEKLFF

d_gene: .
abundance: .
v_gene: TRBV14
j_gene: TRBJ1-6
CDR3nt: TGTGCCAGCAGCCAAGCTAGTTATTCACCCCTCCACTTT
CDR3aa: CASSQASYSPLHF

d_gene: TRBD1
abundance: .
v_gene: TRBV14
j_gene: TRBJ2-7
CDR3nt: TGTGCCAGCAGCCTATCATGGACAGGGGGCTCCTACGAGCAGTACTTC
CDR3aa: CASSLSWTGGSYEQYF

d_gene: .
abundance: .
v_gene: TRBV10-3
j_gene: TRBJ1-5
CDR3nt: TGTGCCATCAGTGACGGAGGGAGGGGGTGGAATCAGCCCCAGCATTTT
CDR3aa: CAISDGGRGWNQPQHF

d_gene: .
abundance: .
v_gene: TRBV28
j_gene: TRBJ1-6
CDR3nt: TGTGCCAGCCATGATACTGGGCAGAGCCTTAATTCACCCCTCCACTTT
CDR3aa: CASHDTGQSLNSPLHF

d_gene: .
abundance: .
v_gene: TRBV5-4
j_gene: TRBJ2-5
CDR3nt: TGTGCCAGCAGCTTGGGACAGGCGGGAGAGACCCAGTACTTC
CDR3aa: CASSLGQAGETQYF

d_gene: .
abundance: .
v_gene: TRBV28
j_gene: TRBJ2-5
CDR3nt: TGTGCCAGCAGTTCCCCAGTGGGAGTAGGAGAGACCCAGTACTTC
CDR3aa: CASSSPVGVGETQYF